This is a list of T cell receptor beta chains from one sample in a study of CD8 T cells in Susac syndrome. MiXCR was run by TCRdb on the immunoSEQ multiplex PCR reads, yielding one entry per CDR3 protein. Of approximately 200,000 distinct CDR3 sequences listed, around 95% are singletons. Sequencing was carried out using CD4+ T cells from PBMCs. Every receptor here comes from a human donor with multiple sclerosis. CDR3s include the opening cysteine and the closing phenylalanine or tryptophan. A D gene is named only where the DNA matches it firmly. Clone size appears in some rows only: once, few, many, or a class for an expanded clone.

TRBJ2-2	.	TRBD1	TRBV30	CACDRGMNTGELFF	TGTGCCTGTGACAGGGGTATGAACACCGGGGAGCTGTTTTTT
TRBJ1-1	.	.	TRBV20-1	CSARDGDRSAFF	TGCAGTGCTAGAGATGGGGACCGATCGGCTTTCTTT
TRBJ1-1	.	.	TRBV29-1	CSVAAGPNTEAFF	TGCAGCGTTGCGGCAGGGCCGAACACTGAAGCTTTCTTT
TRBJ1-5	.	.	TRBV3-1	CASSQEPQGNQPQHF	TGTGCCAGCAGCCAAGAACCCCAGGGCAATCAGCCCCAGCATTTT
TRBJ2-5	.	TRBD1	TRBV5-1	CASSPTGGIETQYF	TGCGCCAGCAGCCCGACAGGGGGCATAGAGACCCAGTACTTC
TRBJ1-1	.	.	TRBV3-1	CASRKGGVAFF	TGTGCCAGCAGAAAAGGGGGGGTAGCTTTCTTT
TRBJ1-6	.	TRBD1	TRBV20-1	CSAGDSRNSPLHF	TGCAGTGCTGGGGACAGCCGAAATTCACCCCTCCACTTT
TRBJ1-1	.	.	TRBV30	CAWASTEAFF	TGTGCCTGGGCATCCACTGAAGCTTTCTTT
TRBJ1-3	once	.	TRBV30	CAWRASGNTIYF	TGTGCCTGGAGAGCATCTGGAAACACCATATATTTT
TRBJ2-4	once	.	TRBV7-9	CASSPQGTKNIQYF	TGTGCCAGCAGCCCCCAGGGAACCAAAAACATTCAGTACTTC
TRBJ2-1	.	.	TRBV20-1	CSAISSLGYNEQFF	TGCAGTGCTATAAGTAGCCTCGGCTACAATGAGCAGTTCTTC
TRBJ1-4	.	.	TRBV5-1	CASSLEGVRGKLFF	TGCGCCAGCAGCTTGGAGGGGGTTAGAGGAAAACTGTTTTTT
TRBJ1-2	.	.	TRBV12-3/TRBV12-4	CASSAQGFRYGYTF	TGTGCCAGCAGTGCCCAGGGTTTTCGATATGGCTACACCTTC
TRBJ1-2	once	.	TRBV29-1	CSVNRPEGYTF	TGCAGCGTTAACAGGCCAGAGGGCTACACCTTC
TRBJ2-1	.	TRBD1	TRBV7-7	CASSLGTGDHNEQFF	TGTGCTAGCAGCTTAGGGACAGGGGATCACAATGAGCAGTTCTTC
TRBJ2-4	.	.	TRBV20-1	CSARGVAKNIQYF	TGCAGTGCTAGAGGGGTTGCCAAAAACATTCAGTACTTC
TRBJ2-5	.	.	TRBV3-1	CASSHPGEGETQYF	TGTGCCAGCAGCCACCCAGGGGAGGGGGAGACCCAGTACTTC
TRBJ2-3	.	TRBD2	TRBV30	CAWRPLAGGKDTQYF	TGTGCCTGGAGGCCCCTAGCGGGGGGGAAAGATACGCAGTATTTT
TRBJ2-5	.	TRBD2	TRBV15	CATSRDKSGGETQYF	TGTGCCACCAGCAGAGATAAGAGCGGGGGGGAGACCCAGTACTTC